Shown below are 14 T cell receptor beta chains from a single sample sequenced in a study of blood T cell repertoires in COVID-19. The repertoire was sequenced with immunoSEQ multiplex PCR; TCRdb's copy has only in-frame clones and lacks some. The table has over 25,000 clones, around nine tenths seen once. The sample consisted of peripheral blood. The receptors stem from a human donor in a cohort sampled during active COVID-19. The donor label of this sample is uncertain.

CDR3 region: CASTGTAVEAFF. CDR3 sequence (DNA): TGTGCCAGCACTGGGACAGCGGTTGAAGCTTTCTTT. V usage is TRBV6-1 and J usage is TRBJ1-1, with 7 bases lining up with TRBD1. CDR3 size: 12 residues. Trimming at V came to 7 bases and at J to 7 bases, leaving 6 bases not matched to a gene. In germline, CDR1 is MNHNS, CDR2 SASEGT.

V is TRBV6-5 and J is TRBJ2-2; D remains ambiguous. Germline V gene sequence: CDR1 MNHEY, CDR2 SVGAGI. V dropped 8 bases and J dropped 6 bases, with 16 bases sitting between them. This CDR3 contains 14 residues. CDR3 amino acids: CASLETLVAGELFF. The DNA of the CDR3 is TGTGCCAGCTTGGAGACCTTGGTGGCCGGGGAGCTGTTTTTT.

There are a few counts of this clone. The chain has TRBV19 and TRBJ2-6, with a weak D call TRBD2 (5 bases). Germline CDR1 reads LNHDA; CDR2 reads SQIVND (reference sequence). CDR3 length: 17 residues. V was trimmed by 5 bases and J by 9 bases, leaving 23 bases between them. This CDR3 is CASSGLPGNYRFNVLTF. For the CDR3, the DNA is TGTGCCAGTAGTGGCCTGCCGGGAAATTACCGTTTCAACGTCCTGACTTTC.

This chain joins TRBV5-6 and TRBJ2-5; 15 bases are shared with TRBD2. The CDR3 extends over 17 amino acids. Germline trimming cut 3 bases from V and 0 bases from J; bases unmatched to any gene: 3. Germline CDR1 is SGHDT and CDR2 is YYEEEE. CDR3 in DNA: TGTGCCAGCAGCTGGACTAGCGGGGGGGCGTACCAAGAGACCCAGTACTTC. Encoded protein: CASSWTSGGAYQETQYF.

The CDR3 is CASSLKRLPPLYNEQFF. The CDR3, as DNA: TGTGCCAGCAGCCTCAAGCGCCTCCCCCCACTATACAATGAGCAGTTCTTC. The chain couples TRBV27 to TRBJ2-1; D remains ambiguous. The CDR3 spans 17 residues. Germline lookup yields CDR1 MNHEY and CDR2 SMNVEV (reference sequence). V was cut by 6 bases and J by 4 bases, with 22 bases left in between.

The chain links TRBV12-3 or TRBV12-4 to TRBJ1-1; D gene uncertain. The V and J ends lost 3 bases and 2 bases respectively, with 7 bases between them. The CDR3 sequence is 13 residues long. The CDR3 nucleotides read TGTGCCAGCAGTTTGGGCCCTAACACTGAAGCTTTCTTT. It encodes CASSLGPNTEAFF.

This chain links TRBV6-1 with TRBJ1-6; 7 bases match TRBD1. Germline V lookup: CDR1 MNHNS, CDR2 SASEGT. The CDR3 runs 16 residues. The V gene end was trimmed by 4 bases and the J gene end by 9 bases; junction bases not matched to a gene: 12. In DNA, the CDR3 is TGTGCCAGCAGTGTGGGGGTAGACAGGGCCTCTTCACCCCTCCACTTT. Translation gives CASSVGVDRASSPLHF.

This clone has a single count. The chain recombines TRBV5-4 with TRBJ2-1; TRBD2 might be the D (6 bases). This CDR3 is 15 amino acids long. Trimming pared 3 bases from V and 4 bases from J, leaving 14 bases between. Germline V gives CDR1 SGHNT, CDR2 YYREEE (reference sequence). The CDR3 is CASSSSSGVYNEQFF. The CDR3 DNA sequence: TGTGCCAGCAGCTCCTCGTCGGGGGTTTACAATGAGCAGTTCTTC.

The chain is built from TRBV6-5 and TRBJ2-4, with D tentatively TRBD1 (7 bases). The V end was cut by 5 bases, the J end by 4 bases, with 15 bases between. The CDR3 covers 15 residues. In germline, CDR1 is MNHEY, CDR2 SVGAGI. The CDR3 coding sequence is TGTGCCAGCAGTCGCCCGCAGGGGGGAAAAAACATTCAGTACTTC. Translation gives CASSRPQGGKNIQYF.

This clone occurred once. The chain has TRBV18 and TRBJ2-7; possibly TRBD1 for D (6 bases). Trimming stripped 4 bases from V and 1 base from J, with 11 bases between. CDR1 and CDR2 (germline): KGHSH, LQKENI. This CDR3 contains 14 residues. The CDR3 region is CASSLNTGSYEQYF. CDR3 nucleotides: TGTGCCAGCTCACTCAACACAGGGTCCTACGAGCAGTACTTC.

V usage is TRBV7-2 and J usage is TRBJ2-7, with 7 positions matching TRBD2. Germline values: CDR1 SGHTA, CDR2 FQGNSA. CDR3 length: 14 amino acids. With 6 bases clipped from V and 0 bases from J, the junction kept 5 bases outside the gene matches. This chain's CDR3 is CASRKGGSSYEQYF. Written as DNA, the CDR3 is TGTGCCAGCAGAAAGGGAGGGAGCTCCTACGAGCAGTACTTC.

The gene calls are TRBV3-1 (or the pseudogene TRBV3-2) and TRBJ2-1; 11 bases agree with TRBD2. The germline CDR1 and CDR2 sequences are LGHDT and YNNKEL (reference sequence). V shed 4 bases, J shed 7 bases, and the junction held 9 bases outside the gene matches. CDR3 length: 16 amino acids. The CDR3 loop reads CASSPSTSGIRNEQFF. The CDR3 bases are TGTGCCAGCAGCCCTTCGACTAGCGGGATTCGAAATGAGCAGTTCTTC.

J is TRBJ2-7 and V is TRBV4-1, with 8 bases matching TRBD1. J was trimmed by 2 bases and V by 2 bases; bases with no gene match: 8. This CDR3 contains 16 residues. The germline gives CDR1 MGHRA, CDR2 YSYEKL. CDR3 amino acids: CASSQTPADRAYEQYF. The CDR3 DNA reads TGCGCCAGCAGCCAAACCCCCGCGGACAGGGCCTACGAGCAGTACTTC.

The chain combines TRBV6-6 with TRBJ1-1; TRBD1 might be the D (5 bases). Germline CDR1 reads MNHNY; CDR2 reads SVGAGI (reference sequence). This CDR3 region has 14 residues. Trimming took 7 bases from V and 3 from J, leaving 15 bases between them. Written as DNA, the CDR3 is TGTGCCAGCAAGGGACTCCTAATGGACACTGAAGCTTTCTTT. Amino acids: CASKGLLMDTEAFF.